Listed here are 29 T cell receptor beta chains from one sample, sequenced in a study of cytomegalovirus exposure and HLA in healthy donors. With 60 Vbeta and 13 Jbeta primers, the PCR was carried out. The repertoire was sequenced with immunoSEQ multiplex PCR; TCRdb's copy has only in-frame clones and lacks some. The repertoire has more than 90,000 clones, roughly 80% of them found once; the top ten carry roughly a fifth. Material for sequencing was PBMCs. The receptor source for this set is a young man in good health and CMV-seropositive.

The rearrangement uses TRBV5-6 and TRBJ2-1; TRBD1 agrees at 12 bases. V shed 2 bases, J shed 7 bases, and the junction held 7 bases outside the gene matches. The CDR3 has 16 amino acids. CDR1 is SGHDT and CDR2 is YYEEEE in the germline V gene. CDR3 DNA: TGTGCCAGCAGCTTACCGGGACAGGGGGCAATAAATGAGCAGTTCTTC. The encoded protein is CASSLPGQGAINEQFF.

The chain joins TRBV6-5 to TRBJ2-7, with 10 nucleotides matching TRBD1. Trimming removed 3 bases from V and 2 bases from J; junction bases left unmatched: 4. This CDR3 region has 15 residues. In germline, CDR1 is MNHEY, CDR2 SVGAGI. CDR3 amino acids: CASSYGQGGTYEQYV. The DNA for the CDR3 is TGTGCCAGCAGTTATGGACAGGGGGGTACCTACGAGCAGTACGTC.

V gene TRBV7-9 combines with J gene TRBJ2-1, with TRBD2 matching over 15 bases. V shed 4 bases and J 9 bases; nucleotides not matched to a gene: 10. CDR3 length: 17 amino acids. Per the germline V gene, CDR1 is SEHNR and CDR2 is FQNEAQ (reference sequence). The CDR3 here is CASSSSYGLAGGVEQFF. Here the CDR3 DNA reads TGTGCCAGCAGCTCGAGTTACGGACTAGCGGGAGGGGTTGAGCAGTTCTTC.

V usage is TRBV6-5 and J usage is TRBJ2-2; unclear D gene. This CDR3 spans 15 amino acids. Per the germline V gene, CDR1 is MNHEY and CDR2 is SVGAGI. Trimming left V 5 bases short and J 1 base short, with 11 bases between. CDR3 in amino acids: CASSRQVGNTGELFF. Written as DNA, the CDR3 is TGTGCCAGCAGTCGTCAGGTTGGGAACACCGGGGAGCTGTTTTTT.

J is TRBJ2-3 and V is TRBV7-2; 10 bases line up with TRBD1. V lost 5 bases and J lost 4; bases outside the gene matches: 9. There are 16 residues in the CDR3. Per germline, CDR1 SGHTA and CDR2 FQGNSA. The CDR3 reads CASSAGSGTGADTQYF. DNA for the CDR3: TGTGCCAGCAGCGCGGGCTCCGGGACAGGGGCAGATACGCAGTATTTT.

The CDR3 spells CATVRTSGGDEQFF. CDR3 bases: TGTGCCACCGTTAGGACTAGCGGGGGTGATGAGCAGTTCTTC. This chain links TRBV5-8 with TRBJ2-1; 13 positions agree with TRBD2. The trim removed 9 bases at V and 8 bases at J, leaving 8 bases unmatched. Germline V CDR1 and CDR2: SGHTS, YDEGEE. The CDR3 totals 14 residues.

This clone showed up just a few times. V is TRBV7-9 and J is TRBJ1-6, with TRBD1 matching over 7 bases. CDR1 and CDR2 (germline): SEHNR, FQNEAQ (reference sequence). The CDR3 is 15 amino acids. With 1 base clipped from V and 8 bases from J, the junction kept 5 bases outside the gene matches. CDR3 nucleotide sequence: TGTGCCAGCAGCTTAGTTGGGACAGTCTATTCACCCCTCCACTTT. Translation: CASSLVGTVYSPLHF.

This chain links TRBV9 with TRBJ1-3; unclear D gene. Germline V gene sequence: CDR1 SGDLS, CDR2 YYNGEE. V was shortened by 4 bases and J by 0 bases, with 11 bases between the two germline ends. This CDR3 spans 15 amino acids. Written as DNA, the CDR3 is TGTGCCAGCAGCTACTCGATGAGCTCTGGAAACACCATATATTTT. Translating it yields CASSYSMSSGNTIYF.

In nucleotides, the CDR3 is TGTGCCAGCGGCGTAGACAGGACAGATACGCAGTATTTT. Its protein is CASGVDRTDTQYF. J is TRBJ2-3 and V is TRBV6-5, with D tentatively TRBD1 (6 bases). Trimming left V 8 bases short and J 3 bases short, with 12 bases between. Looked up from germline, CDR1 is MNHEY and CDR2 is SVGAGI. The CDR3 contains 13 residues.

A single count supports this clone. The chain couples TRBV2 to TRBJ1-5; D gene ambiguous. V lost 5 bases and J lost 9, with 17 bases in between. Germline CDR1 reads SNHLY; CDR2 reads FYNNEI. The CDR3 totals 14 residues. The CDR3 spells CASSPSGWDPPQHF. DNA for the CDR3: TGTGCCAGCAGTCCCTCGGGGTGGGATCCGCCCCAGCATTTT.

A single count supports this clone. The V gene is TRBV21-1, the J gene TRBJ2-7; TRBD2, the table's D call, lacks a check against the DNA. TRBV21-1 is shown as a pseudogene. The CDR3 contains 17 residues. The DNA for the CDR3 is TGTGCCAGCAGCAAAGAGGTAGAGGACTTACCCTCCTACGAGCAGTACTTC. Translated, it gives CASSKEVEDLPSYEQYF.

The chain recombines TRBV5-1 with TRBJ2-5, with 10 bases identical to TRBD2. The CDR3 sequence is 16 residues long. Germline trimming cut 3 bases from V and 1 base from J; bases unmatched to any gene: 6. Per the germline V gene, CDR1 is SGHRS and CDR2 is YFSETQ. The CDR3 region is CASSSGGLASQETQYF. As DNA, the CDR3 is TGCGCCAGCAGCTCTGGGGGACTAGCGAGCCAAGAGACCCAGTACTTC.

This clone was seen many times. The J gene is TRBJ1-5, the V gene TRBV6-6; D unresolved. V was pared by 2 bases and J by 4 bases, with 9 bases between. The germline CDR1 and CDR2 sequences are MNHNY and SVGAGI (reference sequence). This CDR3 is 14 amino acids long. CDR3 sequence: CASSYEAPNQPQHF. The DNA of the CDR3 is TGTGCCAGCAGTTACGAGGCTCCAAATCAGCCCCAGCATTTT.

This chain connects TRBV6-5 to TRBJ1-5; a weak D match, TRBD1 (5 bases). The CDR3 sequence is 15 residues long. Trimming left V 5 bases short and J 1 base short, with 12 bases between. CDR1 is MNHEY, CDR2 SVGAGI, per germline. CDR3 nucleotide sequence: TGTGCCAGCAGTCGGGGGGGAGGAAGCAATCAGCCCCAGCATTTT. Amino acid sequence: CASSRGGGSNQPQHF.

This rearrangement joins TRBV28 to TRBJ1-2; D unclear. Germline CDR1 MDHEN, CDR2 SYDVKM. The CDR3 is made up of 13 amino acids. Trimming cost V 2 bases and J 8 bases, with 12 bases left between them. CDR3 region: CASSLGPRRGYTF. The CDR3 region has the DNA TGTGCCAGCAGTTTAGGGCCCCGGAGGGGCTACACCTTC.

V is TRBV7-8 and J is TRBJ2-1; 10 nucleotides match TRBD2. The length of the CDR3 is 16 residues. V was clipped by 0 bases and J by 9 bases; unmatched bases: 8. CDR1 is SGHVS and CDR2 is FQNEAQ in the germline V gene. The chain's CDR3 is CASSLARLAGVPEQFF. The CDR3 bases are TGTGCCAGCAGCTTAGCGCGGCTAGCGGGAGTCCCTGAGCAGTTCTTC.

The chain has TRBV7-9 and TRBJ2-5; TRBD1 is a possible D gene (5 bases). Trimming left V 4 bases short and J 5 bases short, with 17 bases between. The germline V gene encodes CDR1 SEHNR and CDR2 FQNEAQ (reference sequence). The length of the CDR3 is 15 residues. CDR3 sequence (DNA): TGTGCCAGCAGCTCCTCCCATCAGGGCTGGGAGACCCAGTACTTC. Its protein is CASSSSHQGWETQYF.

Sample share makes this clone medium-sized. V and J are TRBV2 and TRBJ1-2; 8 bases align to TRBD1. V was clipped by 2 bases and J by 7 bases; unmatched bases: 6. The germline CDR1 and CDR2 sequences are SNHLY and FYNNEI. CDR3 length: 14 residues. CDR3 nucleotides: TGTGCCAGCAGTGAACGGACAGGGCGGAGTGGCTACACCTTC. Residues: CASSERTGRSGYTF.

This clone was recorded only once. Here the CDR3 DNA reads TGTGCCAGCGATCGGGGGAACAATGAGCAGTTCTTC. Protein: CASDRGNNEQFF. The chain links TRBV2 to TRBJ2-1; a possible D gene is TRBD2 (6 bases). Germline CDR1 and CDR2: SNHLY and FYNNEI. V was trimmed by 8 bases and J by 5 bases, leaving 10 bases between them. CDR3 length: 12 amino acids.

The CDR3 here is CASSVPPGQSMNTEAFF. CDR3 DNA sequence: TGTGCCAGCAGCGTACCCCCCGGACAGTCAATGAACACTGAAGCTTTCTTT. The chain is built from TRBV9 and TRBJ1-1, with D possibly being TRBD1 (6 bases). The germline gives CDR1 SGDLS, CDR2 YYNGEE. The length of the CDR3 is 17 residues. V was pared by 1 base and J by 0 bases, with 16 bases between.

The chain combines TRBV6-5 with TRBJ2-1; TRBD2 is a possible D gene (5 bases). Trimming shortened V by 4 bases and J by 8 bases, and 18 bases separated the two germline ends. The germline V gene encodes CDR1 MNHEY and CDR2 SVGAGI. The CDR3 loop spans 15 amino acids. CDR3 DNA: TGTGCCAGCAGTTCCCCCCGGGCTAGCCTAGATGAGCAGTTCTTC. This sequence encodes CASSSPRASLDEQFF.

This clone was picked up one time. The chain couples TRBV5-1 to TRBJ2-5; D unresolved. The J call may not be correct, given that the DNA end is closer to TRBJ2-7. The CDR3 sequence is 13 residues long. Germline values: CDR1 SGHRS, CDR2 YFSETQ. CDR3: CASSLAPRYEQYF. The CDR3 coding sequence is TGCGCCAGCAGCTTGGCCCCTCGCTACGAGCAGTACTTC.

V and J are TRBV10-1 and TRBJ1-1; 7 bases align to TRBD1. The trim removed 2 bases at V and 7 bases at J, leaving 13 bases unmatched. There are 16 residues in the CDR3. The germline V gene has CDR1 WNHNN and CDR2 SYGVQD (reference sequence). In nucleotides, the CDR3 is TGCGCCAGCAGTGAGAGCGGCGACAGGGACCCTAATGAAGCTTTCTTT. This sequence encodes CASSESGDRDPNEAFF.

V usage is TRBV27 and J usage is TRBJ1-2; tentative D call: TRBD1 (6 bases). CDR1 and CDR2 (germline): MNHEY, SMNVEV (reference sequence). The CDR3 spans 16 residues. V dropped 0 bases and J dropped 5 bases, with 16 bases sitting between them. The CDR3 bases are TGTGCCAGCAGTTTATCCTTGGGGACATTACTTTATGGCTACACCTTC. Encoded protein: CASSLSLGTLLYGYTF.

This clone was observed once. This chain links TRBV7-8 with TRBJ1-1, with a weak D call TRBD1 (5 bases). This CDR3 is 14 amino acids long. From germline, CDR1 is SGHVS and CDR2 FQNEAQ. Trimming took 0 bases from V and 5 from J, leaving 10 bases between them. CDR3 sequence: CASSLAQGWTEAFF. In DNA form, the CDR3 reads TGTGCCAGCAGCTTAGCGCAGGGTTGGACTGAAGCTTTCTTT.

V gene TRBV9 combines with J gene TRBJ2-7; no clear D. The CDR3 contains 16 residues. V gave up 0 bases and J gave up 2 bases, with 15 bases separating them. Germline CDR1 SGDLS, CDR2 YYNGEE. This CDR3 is CASSVVVPEPPYEQYV. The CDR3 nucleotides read TGTGCCAGCAGCGTAGTAGTTCCGGAGCCGCCCTACGAGCAGTACGTC.

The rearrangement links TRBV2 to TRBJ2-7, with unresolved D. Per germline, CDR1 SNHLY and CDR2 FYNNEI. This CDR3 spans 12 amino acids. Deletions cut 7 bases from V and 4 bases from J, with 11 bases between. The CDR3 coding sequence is TGTGCCAGCACGGCGGAAACATACGAGCAGTACTTC. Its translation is CASTAETYEQYF.

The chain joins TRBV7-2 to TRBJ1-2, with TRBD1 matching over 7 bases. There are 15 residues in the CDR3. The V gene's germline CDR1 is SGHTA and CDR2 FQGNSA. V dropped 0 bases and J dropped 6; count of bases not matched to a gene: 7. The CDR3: CASSLAQGVLDGYTF. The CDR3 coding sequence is TGTGCCAGCAGCTTAGCGCAGGGGGTGCTGGATGGCTACACCTTC.

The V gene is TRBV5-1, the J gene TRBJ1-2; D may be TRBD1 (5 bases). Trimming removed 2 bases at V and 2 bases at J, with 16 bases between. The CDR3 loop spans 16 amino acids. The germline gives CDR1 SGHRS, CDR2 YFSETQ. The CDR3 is CASSFREGPSNYGYTF. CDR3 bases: TGCGCCAGCAGCTTCCGGGAGGGACCATCAAACTATGGCTACACCTTC.